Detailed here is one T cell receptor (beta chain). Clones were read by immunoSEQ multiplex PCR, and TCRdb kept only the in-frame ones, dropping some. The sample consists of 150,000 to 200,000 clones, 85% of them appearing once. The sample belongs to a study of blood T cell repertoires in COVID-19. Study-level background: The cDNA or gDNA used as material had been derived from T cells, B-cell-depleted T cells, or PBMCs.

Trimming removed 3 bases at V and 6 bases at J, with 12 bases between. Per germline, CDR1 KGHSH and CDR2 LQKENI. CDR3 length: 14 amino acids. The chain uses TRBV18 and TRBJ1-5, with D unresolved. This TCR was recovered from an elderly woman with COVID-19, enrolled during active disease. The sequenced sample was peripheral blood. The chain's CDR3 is CASSPSGGLQPQHF. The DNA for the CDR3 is TGTGCCAGCTCACCTTCTGGTGGGCTTCAGCCCCAGCATTTT. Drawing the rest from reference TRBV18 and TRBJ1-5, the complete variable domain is NAGVMQNPRHLVRRRGQEARLRCSPMKGHSHVYWYRQLPEEGLKFMVYLQKENIIDESGMPKERFSAEFPKEGPSILRIQQVVRGDSAAYFCASSPSGGLQPQHFGDGTRLSIL.